These T cell receptor beta chains were read from a single sample in a study of regulatory T cells in long-lasting Graves disease. TCRdb analysed the multiplex PCR reads with MiXCR anew, one entry per CDR3 protein. The table has 450,000 to 500,000 distinct CDR3 sequences, 15% to 20% seen once. Another study also made use of these data, one on T cells in Graves' hyperthyroidism and ophthalmopathy.

The sample in question was peripheral blood mononuclear cells (PBMCs), obtained at new diagnosis, from a patient treated with antithyroid drugs. The source is a middle-aged man with Graves disease. The CDR3 runs from the conserved cysteine through the conserved F or W. Fields, in order: V gene, clone size, J gene, D gene, CDR3 protein, CDR3 DNA. D genes are given only for firm matches. Clone size, where shown, is once, few, many, or a class for clones that have expanded.

V gene: TRBV9
clone size: .
J gene: TRBJ1-2
D gene: .
CDR3 protein: CASRLGVRVYGYTF
CDR3 DNA: TGTGCCAGCAGGTTGGGGGTAAGGGTATATGGCTACACCTTC

V gene: TRBV12-3/TRBV12-4
clone size: many
J gene: TRBJ2-1
D gene: TRBD2
CDR3 protein: CASSSPSGGQNEQFF
CDR3 DNA: TGTGCCAGCAGTTCTCCTAGCGGGGGACAGAATGAGCAGTTCTTC

V gene: TRBV20-1
clone size: many
J gene: TRBJ2-1
D gene: TRBD2
CDR3 protein: CSATTGLLSSYNEQFF
CDR3 DNA: TGCAGTGCGACTACGGGACTATTGAGCTCCTACAATGAGCAGTTCTTC

V gene: TRBV28
clone size: few
J gene: TRBJ1-1
D gene: .
CDR3 protein: CASSLGGARNTEAFF
CDR3 DNA: TGTGCCAGCAGTTTAGGGGGGGCCCGGAACACTGAAGCTTTCTTT

V gene: TRBV28
clone size: .
J gene: TRBJ2-3
D gene: TRBD2
CDR3 protein: CASRRLAGMFTDTQYF
CDR3 DNA: TGTGCCAGCAGACGACTAGCGGGGATGTTCACAGATACGCAGTATTTT

V gene: TRBV7-9
clone size: many
J gene: TRBJ2-1
D gene: TRBD2
CDR3 protein: CASSLPLAGGPDEQFF
CDR3 DNA: TGTGCCAGCAGCCTACCTCTAGCGGGAGGACCTGATGAGCAGTTCTTC

V gene: TRBV11-2
clone size: many
J gene: TRBJ2-7
D gene: .
CDR3 protein: CASSAEGTYEQYF
CDR3 DNA: TGTGCCAGCAGCGCCGAGGGGACCTACGAGCAGTACTTC

V gene: TRBV6-2/TRBV6-3
clone size: few
J gene: TRBJ1-6
D gene: TRBD1
CDR3 protein: CASSSTQGGNNSPLHF
CDR3 DNA: TGTGCCAGCAGTTCAACCCAGGGGGGGAACAATTCACCCCTCCACTTT

V gene: TRBV30
clone size: many
J gene: TRBJ2-3
D gene: TRBD2
CDR3 protein: CAWSVGLAGSDTQYF
CDR3 DNA: TGTGCCTGGAGTGTAGGGCTAGCGGGTTCAGATACGCAGTATTTT

V gene: TRBV5-4
clone size: few
J gene: TRBJ2-7
D gene: TRBD2
CDR3 protein: CASSLGWGTSGTHEQYF
CDR3 DNA: TGTGCCAGCAGCTTGGGATGGGGGACTAGCGGGACCCACGAGCAGTACTTC

V gene: TRBV18
clone size: many
J gene: TRBJ1-1
D gene: TRBD1
CDR3 protein: CASSYRGQGTEAFF
CDR3 DNA: TGTGCCAGCTCGTACAGGGGGCAAGGAACTGAAGCTTTCTTT

V gene: TRBV4-1
clone size: few
J gene: TRBJ2-1
D gene: .
CDR3 protein: CASSQVPGGSYNEQFF
CDR3 DNA: TGCGCCAGCAGCCAAGTTCCCGGAGGGTCCTACAATGAGCAGTTCTTC

V gene: TRBV7-9
clone size: .
J gene: TRBJ1-4
D gene: .
CDR3 protein: CASSSGGEGRYEKLFF
CDR3 DNA: TGTGCCAGCAGCTCGGGGGGAGAGGGGCGATATGAAAAACTGTTTTTT

V gene: TRBV24-1
clone size: .
J gene: TRBJ2-5
D gene: TRBD1
CDR3 protein: CATSAGQGRETQYF
CDR3 DNA: TGTGCCACCAGCGCGGGACAGGGGCGAGAGACCCAGTACTTC

V gene: TRBV19
clone size: few
J gene: TRBJ2-1
D gene: TRBD2
CDR3 protein: CASSLTSGLYNEQFF
CDR3 DNA: TGTGCCAGTAGTCTGACTAGCGGCCTCTACAATGAGCAGTTCTTC

V gene: TRBV27
clone size: few
J gene: TRBJ2-1
D gene: .
CDR3 protein: CASSPGRRNNEQFF
CDR3 DNA: TGTGCCAGCAGCCCGGGCAGGCGGAACAATGAGCAGTTCTTC

V gene: TRBV3-1
clone size: few
J gene: TRBJ2-3
D gene: .
CDR3 protein: CASSQETILAGLTDTQYF
CDR3 DNA: TGTGCCAGCAGCCAAGAAACCATACTCGCGGGCCTCACAGATACGCAGTATTTT

V gene: TRBV5-6
clone size: many
J gene: TRBJ2-2
D gene: TRBD2
CDR3 protein: CASTPRTSGIYTGELFF
CDR3 DNA: TGTGCCAGCACTCCTAGGACTAGCGGGATCTACACCGGGGAGCTGTTTTTT

V gene: TRBV5-1
clone size: many
J gene: TRBJ2-1
D gene: .
CDR3 protein: CASIVGESSYNEQFF
CDR3 DNA: TGCGCCAGCATAGTAGGGGAGAGCTCCTACAATGAGCAGTTCTTC

V gene: TRBV7-8
clone size: many
J gene: TRBJ1-5
D gene: .
CDR3 protein: CASSPAGRNDQPQHF
CDR3 DNA: TGTGCCAGCAGCCCCGCGGGAAGAAACGATCAGCCCCAGCATTTT

V gene: TRBV12-3/TRBV12-4
clone size: many
J gene: TRBJ2-1
D gene: TRBD1
CDR3 protein: CASSWQGANEQFF
CDR3 DNA: TGTGCCAGCAGTTGGCAGGGGGCCAATGAGCAGTTCTTC

V gene: TRBV28
clone size: few
J gene: TRBJ1-5
D gene: .
CDR3 protein: CASSLYFVRVGGNQPQHF
CDR3 DNA: TGTGCCAGCAGTTTATACTTCGTGAGGGTCGGGGGCAATCAGCCCCAGCATTTT

V gene: TRBV6-1
clone size: many
J gene: TRBJ2-1
D gene: TRBD2
CDR3 protein: CASRSVTSGRYNEQFF
CDR3 DNA: TGTGCCAGCAGATCCGTCACTAGCGGGAGGTACAATGAGCAGTTCTTC

V gene: TRBV5-1
clone size: .
J gene: TRBJ1-1
D gene: TRBD1
CDR3 protein: CASSSPARQGWNTEAFF
CDR3 DNA: TGCGCCAGCAGCTCTCCCGCTCGACAGGGTTGGAACACTGAAGCTTTCTTT

V gene: TRBV7-3
clone size: many
J gene: TRBJ2-7
D gene: .
CDR3 protein: CASSPGTLDEQYF
CDR3 DNA: TGTGCCAGCAGCCCTGGAACCCTTGACGAGCAGTACTTC

V gene: TRBV27
clone size: .
J gene: TRBJ2-7
D gene: .
CDR3 protein: CASSFGLGYYEQYF
CDR3 DNA: TGTGCCAGCAGTTTTGGCCTAGGGTACTACGAGCAGTACTTC

V gene: TRBV6-1
clone size: .
J gene: TRBJ2-7
D gene: .
CDR3 protein: CASFASEYEQYF
CDR3 DNA: TGTGCCAGCTTCGCTAGCGAGTACGAGCAGTACTTC

V gene: TRBV6-1
clone size: .
J gene: TRBJ2-2
D gene: .
CDR3 protein: CASSQDTNTGELFF
CDR3 DNA: TGTGCCAGCAGTCAGGACACTAACACCGGGGAGCTGTTTTTT

V gene: TRBV28
clone size: many
J gene: TRBJ2-7
D gene: TRBD2
CDR3 protein: CASSSQRTSGRGQYF
CDR3 DNA: TGTGCCAGCAGTTCGCAGAGGACTAGCGGGAGGGGGCAGTACTTC

V gene: TRBV6-5
clone size: many
J gene: TRBJ1-5
D gene: TRBD1
CDR3 protein: CASSYEGTGQPQHF
CDR3 DNA: TGTGCCAGCAGTTACGAGGGGACAGGGCAGCCCCAGCATTTT

V gene: TRBV28
clone size: .
J gene: TRBJ2-7
D gene: TRBD1
CDR3 protein: CASSLYGQVISYEQYF
CDR3 DNA: TGTGCCAGCAGTTTATATGGACAGGTAATCTCCTACGAGCAGTACTTC

V gene: TRBV15
clone size: many
J gene: TRBJ1-1
D gene: TRBD1
CDR3 protein: CATSPIQGVTNTEAFF
CDR3 DNA: TGTGCCACCAGCCCAATACAGGGGGTAACGAACACTGAAGCTTTCTTT

V gene: TRBV4-1
clone size: few
J gene: TRBJ1-1
D gene: .
CDR3 protein: CASSLRGDGNTEAFF
CDR3 DNA: TGCGCCAGCAGCCTCAGGGGAGACGGGAACACTGAAGCTTTCTTT

V gene: TRBV6-2/TRBV6-3
clone size: once
J gene: TRBJ2-7
D gene: .
CDR3 protein: CASSYPGTYYEQYF
CDR3 DNA: TGTGCCAGCAGTTACCCAGGGACCTACTACGAGCAGTACTTC

V gene: TRBV12-3/TRBV12-4
clone size: .
J gene: TRBJ2-1
D gene: TRBD2
CDR3 protein: CASSSGLAGGDEQFF
CDR3 DNA: TGTGCCAGCAGTTCGGGACTAGCGGGAGGAGATGAGCAGTTCTTC

V gene: TRBV29-1
clone size: .
J gene: TRBJ2-7
D gene: .
CDR3 protein: CSVGEVDYEQYF
CDR3 DNA: TGCAGCGTAGGGGAAGTGGATTACGAGCAGTACTTC

V gene: TRBV7-3
clone size: many
J gene: TRBJ2-7
D gene: TRBD2
CDR3 protein: CASSWTSGSEQYF
CDR3 DNA: TGTGCCAGCAGCTGGACTAGCGGGAGCGAGCAGTACTTC

V gene: TRBV28
clone size: many
J gene: TRBJ1-5
D gene: TRBD1
CDR3 protein: CASSLLSWTGRVGNQPQHF
CDR3 DNA: TGTGCCAGCAGTCTCCTTAGTTGGACAGGCCGGGTTGGGAATCAGCCCCAGCATTTT

V gene: TRBV28
clone size: few
J gene: TRBJ1-1
D gene: .
CDR3 protein: CASSPFGQLDWAFF
CDR3 DNA: TGTGCCAGCAGTCCCTTTGGACAGCTAGACTGGGCTTTCTTT

V gene: TRBV7-3
clone size: many
J gene: TRBJ2-1
D gene: .
CDR3 protein: CASSLVGGAYNEQFF
CDR3 DNA: TGTGCCAGCAGCTTAGTGGGCGGGGCCTACAATGAGCAGTTCTTC

V gene: TRBV20-1
clone size: many
J gene: TRBJ2-7
D gene: TRBD2
CDR3 protein: CSAREVVAGAYEQYF
CDR3 DNA: TGCAGTGCTAGAGAAGTTGTAGCGGGGGCCTACGAGCAGTACTTC

V gene: TRBV2
clone size: many
J gene: TRBJ2-3
D gene: .
CDR3 protein: CASSEEVWHGDTQYF
CDR3 DNA: TGTGCCAGCAGTGAAGAGGTGTGGCATGGAGATACGCAGTATTTT

V gene: TRBV19
clone size: few
J gene: TRBJ1-5
D gene: .
CDR3 protein: CASRGSNQPQHF
CDR3 DNA: TGTGCCAGTAGGGGTAGCAATCAGCCCCAGCATTTT

V gene: TRBV4-1
clone size: .
J gene: TRBJ2-6
D gene: TRBD1
CDR3 protein: CASSNLRDSFSGANVLTF
CDR3 DNA: TGCGCCAGCAGCAATCTCCGGGACAGTTTCTCTGGGGCCAACGTCCTGACTTTC

V gene: TRBV28
clone size: .
J gene: TRBJ2-1
D gene: TRBD2
CDR3 protein: CASKLAPYNERFF
CDR3 DNA: TGTGCCAGCAAACTAGCGCCCTACAATGAGCGGTTCTTC

V gene: TRBV28
clone size: many
J gene: TRBJ1-2
D gene: .
CDR3 protein: CASSSPPEARSRVVYGYTF
CDR3 DNA: TGTGCCAGCAGTTCTCCGCCTGAAGCGCGGAGCAGGGTGGTTTATGGCTACACCTTC

V gene: TRBV19
clone size: .
J gene: TRBJ2-5
D gene: .
CDR3 protein: CASSIPGSQETQYF
CDR3 DNA: TGTGCCAGTAGTATTCCCGGGAGCCAAGAGACCCAGTACTTC

V gene: TRBV2
clone size: many
J gene: TRBJ2-1
D gene: .
CDR3 protein: CARDSLDNYNEQFF
CDR3 DNA: TGTGCCAGAGACTCACTCGACAATTACAATGAGCAGTTCTTC

V gene: TRBV20-1
clone size: many
J gene: TRBJ2-5
D gene: .
CDR3 protein: CSAREGTAQETQYF
CDR3 DNA: TGCAGTGCTAGAGAAGGAACAGCACAAGAGACCCAGTACTTC

V gene: TRBV30
clone size: few
J gene: TRBJ2-1
D gene: TRBD2
CDR3 protein: CAWTRGSGSFDEQFF
CDR3 DNA: TGTGCCTGGACCCGGGGTAGCGGGAGTTTTGATGAGCAGTTCTTC